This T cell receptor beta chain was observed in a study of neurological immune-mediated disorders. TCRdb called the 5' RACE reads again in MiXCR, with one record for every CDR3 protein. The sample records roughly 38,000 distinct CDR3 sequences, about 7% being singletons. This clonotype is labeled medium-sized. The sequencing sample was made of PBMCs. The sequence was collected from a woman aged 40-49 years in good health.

As DNA, the CDR3 is TGCGCCAGCAGCCAAGGGTTGAACTATGGCTACACCTTC. Its protein product is CASSQGLNYGYTF. This sequence joins TRBV4-1 and TRBJ1-2; D remains ambiguous. The length of the CDR3 is 13 residues. The germline V gene has CDR1 MGHRA and CDR2 YSYEKL. Trimming pared 1 base from V and 2 bases from J, leaving 5 bases between.